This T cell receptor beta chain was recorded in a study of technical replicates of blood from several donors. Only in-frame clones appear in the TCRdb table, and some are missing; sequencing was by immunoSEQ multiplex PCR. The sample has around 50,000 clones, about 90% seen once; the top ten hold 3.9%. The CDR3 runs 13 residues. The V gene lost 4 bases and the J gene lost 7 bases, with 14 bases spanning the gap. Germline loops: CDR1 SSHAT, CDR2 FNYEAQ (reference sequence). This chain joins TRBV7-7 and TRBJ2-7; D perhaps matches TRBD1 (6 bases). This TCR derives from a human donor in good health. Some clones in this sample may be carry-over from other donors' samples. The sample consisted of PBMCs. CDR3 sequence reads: CASSSDSWGEQYF. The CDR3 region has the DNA TGTGCCAGCAGCTCGGACAGCTGGGGGGAGCAGTACTTC.